The sequence of this T cell receptor beta chain was determined in a study of cytomegalovirus exposure and HLA in healthy donors (dated by TCRdb to about 2017). Notes on the research overall: An earlier analysis of several hundred of the donors reported about 300 Gb of sequence data and 95 million to 130 million unique TCR beta sequences obtained from some 170 million T cells. Around 320 gigabases of sequencing data and 70 million to 85 million unique TCR sequences were included in an early release covering over 600 HLA-typed donors. Of the roughly 400 genotyped donors, approximately 83% fell in the genetic ancestry cluster associated with self-reported Caucasian donors. The study was designed to test whether signatures of past pathogen exposure could be identified by cataloging public T cell receptors. The T cell repertoires of 550 to 850 subjects were profiled by immunosequencing and related to cytomegalovirus serostatus. In addition to the first cohort of about 650 subjects, a separate validation cohort of 130 or so different subjects was used. High-throughput TCR immunosequencing, statistical association of individual TCRs with disease status, and machine learning were combined to predict cytomegalovirus infection status. A later analysis re-examined previously published TCR beta repertoires from just over 650 donors and added high-resolution HLA genotyping to investigate patterns of TCR occurrence. Rather than drawing on any new phenotypic data, the later analysis identified candidate immune exposures from TCR beta sequences and the way those sequences occurred across donors. An earlier analysis of roughly 580 of the donors used high-throughput TCR beta sequencing to judge whether each TCR beta V gene segment behaved as functional or pseudogenic. Donor age, sex, ethnicity and CMV serostatus were compiled alongside the repertoire data. Genome-wide SNP genotypes for about 55% of the roughly 670 donors were used in a later genetic analysis, which treated that subset as a discovery cohort. Every discovery cohort repertoire had been produced on one sequencing platform. HLA typing included class I and class II loci at four-digit resolution. The number of typed donors differed by locus: about 620-640 for A, B, C, DRB1 and DQB1; some 500 for DQA1; 606 for DPA1; and roughly 470 for DPB1. Several DR-DQ haplotypes were handled as single units for association and clustering because linkage in the cohort was strong. Among under 450 genotyped donors of the cohort, an average of about 240,000 unique TCR beta nucleotide sequences were sequenced per donor, roughly 20% of them non-productive. The paper as a whole reports these results and caveats: In a later analysis, TCR association rates were found to vary across HLA loci, with the most associated TCRs seen for DRB1 alleles and the fewest for HLA-C alleles. V-gene and J-gene trimming of TCR beta chains was associated with a missense DCLRE1C variant in a later genetic analysis, and the association was replicated in an independent cohort. In vitro tests confirmed that a few of the cytomegalovirus-associated TCR beta chains recognize cytomegalovirus antigens. HLA typing was unavailable for some donors at each locus, so association tests used only the typed subset. Because counts were too low, 15 to 20 rarely observed V segments, including chromosome 9 orphons, were excluded from the earlier analysis of some 590 of the donors. A later analysis associated roughly 17,000 TCR beta sequences with specific HLA alleles at a false discovery rate of 0.05. According to a later analysis, parvovirus B19, influenza, CMV and Epstein-Barr virus appeared linked to several top co-occurrence clusters. A group of highly shared sequence variants was considered likely to be a technical artifact of the sequencing pipeline. In a later genetic analysis, fewer N-insertions in productive TCRs were reported among donors in an Asian-associated ancestry cluster than the roughly 640-donor mean. In an earlier analysis of about 600 of the donors, most TCR beta V segments appeared in productive rearrangements about 90% or about 30% of the time, broadly matching IMGT annotations. While some public TCRs were present in many individuals, most TCR sequences turned up only very rarely across donors. A further reported finding was that TCR beta sequences accurately predicted the HLA-A and HLA-B alleles for most subjects in the first cohort. Cytomegalovirus status was reported to be diagnosed by the classifier with high specificity and sensitivity in both the original and validation cohorts. The authors suggested that the approach could potentially be extended to other disease states and immunological phenotypes. When HLA alleles, especially DR and DQ, strongly co-occurred, TCR associations were difficult to assign to individual alleles. Linkage disequilibrium might explain the correlated functional status among segregating V segments, but an unknown experimental factor could not be ruled out. CMV serostatus was the only immune exposure information available for the cohort. Sequencing depth was assumed to be roughly uniform across donors in the presence/absence analyses, though that assumption may not hold. In a later analysis, most CMV-associated TCR beta chains were found to appear HLA-restricted, with HLA associations seemingly driven largely by CMV exposure. This cohort had only TCR beta chains sequenced, and the lack of alpha or paired-chain data limited which features could be detected. Some IMGT-functional V segments, including TRBV6-2 and TRBV6-3, could not be told apart with the 87-base-pair reads, so those segments were excluded. Compared with equally common non-associated chains, HLA-associated TCR beta chains in a later analysis were more clonally expanded and had lower generation probabilities. In the study, approximately 150 TCR beta chains were listed as associated with cytomegalovirus.

Points on this clone: It has no known antigen specificity. Base qualities are not at hand, and no much larger clone is one base apart.

Receptors were amplified or captured by the immunoSEQ multiplex PCR assay. For the multiplex PCR, a mixture combining 60 forward primers for TCR Vbeta segments and 13 reverse primers for TCR Jbeta segments was used. The CDR3 region of rearranged TCR beta genes was amplified from genomic DNA with a multiplex PCR assay. The amplified TCR beta libraries were sequenced on the Illumina HiSeq System as 87-base-pair reads. The source study handled its data this way. In a later analysis, some 80 million unique TCR beta chains were counted across the 666 repertoires, and roughly 11 million of these chains were shared by at least two donors. To remove PCR and sequencing errors, raw reads were error-corrected and collapsed into unique sequences using a nearest-neighbor algorithm that merged closely related sequences. V, D and J gene segments were assigned by aligning CDR3 sequences to IMGT reference sequences. Each retained sequence needed at least a six-nucleotide match to both a V gene segment and a J gene segment. A rearrangement was called productive if the CDR3 had no stop codons and remained in frame with V and J, and every other rearrangement was called non-productive. CDR3 was defined by IMGT convention, running from the second conserved V-encoded cysteine to the conserved J-encoded phenylalanine. The earlier analysis of about 560 of the donors excluded any sequence lacking an unambiguous match to a single V gene segment. An earlier analysis of over 450 of the donors classified V segments as functional when productive rearrangements were above 56.7% and as segregating when the standard deviation between donors was above 5%. A statistical classification framework was built for diagnosing cytomegalovirus status from the catalog of TCR beta chain sequences. A later analysis assigned V and J genes by comparing TCR nucleotide sequences with IMGT/GENE-DB human TR gene sequences. A later analysis assigned CDR3 sequences and most-parsimonious VDJ recombination scenarios with the TCRdist pipeline. In a later analysis, each TCR beta chain was defined by its CDR3 amino acid sequence together with its V-gene family, and reads without a unique V-gene family were excluded. As a way to deal with suspected cross-contamination and a sequencing artifact, a later analysis dropped 640 or so nucleotide sequences that were highly shared and had low generation probability. For each public chain, a later analysis derived a clonal expansion index from normalized ranks of inferred template counts within each repertoire. A later analysis computed generation probabilities with a VDJ recombination model fitted to out-of-frame rearrangements, and checked the results against IGoR. A later analysis scored TCR-TCR, TCR-HLA and TCR-CMV co-occurrence with hypergeometric tests, applying a repertoire-size bias correction to TCR pairs. A later analysis estimated false discovery rates by permuting HLA or CMV assignments 20 times. In a later analysis, co-occurring TCRs were grouped using DBSCAN, with TCRdist sequence similarity added in when clustering inside HLA-allele-positive subsets. For co-occurrence clustering, repertoires with fewer than 30,000 or more than 120,000 public chains were excluded, along with roughly five repertoires with anomalous nucleotide sharing. This is the immuneACCESS table as TCRdb keeps it, with only in-frame sequences that have V and J called. A part of the clones is gone; compared with another copy, unresolved V genes explain less than half, and the rest is unexplained. The DNA was the basis for D and trimming; V, J and clone size are from that table. The sample table shows approximately 180,000 clones, and around 80% are seen once. The biggest ten clones account for less than 9% of the sample.

The cohort comprised fewer than 700 healthy bone marrow donors. At the time of sampling, every cohort member was nominally healthy, though immune exposures that went unrecorded were likely present. The donor tested CMV seropositive and was one of the 289 seropositive cohort members. Every donor gave a peripheral blood sample, and the peripheral blood mononuclear cells from that sample were used for TCR beta sequencing. Genomic DNA was extracted from the blood cell samples with the Qiagen DNeasy Blood Extraction Kit. V is cut back by 5 bases and J by 4 bases, with 6 bases in the junction unmatched. The CDR3 goes from the cysteine to the phenylalanine over 14 residues. CDR3 DNA only is kept here, 42 bases in frame from base 1. From the germline V gene, CDR1 is SNHLY and CDR2 is FYNNEI.

The sample taken for sequencing was PBMCs. The TCR comes from a man in his thirties or forties in good health and CMV-seropositive. The chain joins TRBV2 to TRBJ2-3; 7 central bases correspond to TRBD1. The CDR3 corresponds to CASSYVTGADTQYF. The sequenced DNA: TGTGCCAGCAGTTATGTTACAGGGGCAGATACGCAGTATTTT. The reference TRBV2 and TRBJ2-3 proteins fill in what lies around the CDR3, so the full variable domain reads EPEVTQTPSHQVTQMGQEVILRCVPISNHLYFYWYRQILGQKVEFLVSFYNNEISEKSEIFDDQFSVERPDGSNFTLKIRSTKLEDSAMYFCASSYVTGADTQYFGPGTRLTVL.